A selection of T cell receptor beta chains follows, all from one sample in a study of tumor and adjacent non-tumor tissue in lung cancer. One entry per CDR3 protein results from TCRdb running MiXCR on the multiplex PCR reads. The table has roughly 81,000 distinct CDR3 sequences, 61% seen once. The sequenced sample was lung tumor tissue. These receptors originate from a man aged 70 or older with non-small cell lung cancer. Both conserved end residues are part of each CDR3. The D gene is left open where the match is weak. Clone size is given for some rows only: seen once, a few or many times, or a class if the clone is expanded.

v_gene	j_gene	d_gene	abundance	CDR3nt	CDR3aa
TRBV29-1	TRBJ1-5	-	once	TGCAGCGGAAGAGCCGGACAGTTTAATCAGCCCCAGCATTTT	CSGRAGQFNQPQHF
TRBV6-6	TRBJ2-7	TRBD2	-	TGTGCCAGCAGACCCAGGACTAGCAACTTCTACGAGCAGTACTTC	CASRPRTSNFYEQYF
TRBV5-1	TRBJ2-1	-	few	TGCGCCAGCAGCTTGGGAGCGGGCAATGAGCAGTTCTTC	CASSLGAGNEQFF
TRBV6-1	TRBJ2-7	-	-	TGTGCCAGCAGGCGGGACAGCTACCAGCAGTATTTC	CASRRDSYQQYF
TRBV20-1	TRBJ1-1	-	few	TGCAGTGCTAGCAGGACTCCGAACACTGAAGCTTTCTTT	CSASRTPNTEAFF
TRBV5-1	TRBJ2-7	-	many	TGCGCCAGCAGCTTGGATACCCCCTACGAGCAGTACTTC	CASSLDTPYEQYF
TRBV6-1	TRBJ2-5	TRBD2	many	TGTGCCAGCAGTGAAGTTCGTAGCGGGGGGCCGTTGGGGACCCAGTACTTC	CASSEVRSGGPLGTQYF
TRBV2	TRBJ2-5	TRBD2	once	TGTGCCAGCAGGAGGACTAGCGGAAAAGAGACCCAGTACTTC	CASRRTSGKETQYF
TRBV11-2	TRBJ2-7	-	-	TGTGCCAGCAACTTAGTAAGTTTTTCTCTGGACTATGAGCAGTACTTC	CASNLVSFSLDYEQYF
TRBV5-1	TRBJ1-6	-	-	TGCGCCAGCAGCTTGGGGGGACGGAATTCACCCCTCCACTTT	CASSLGGRNSPLHF
TRBV28	TRBJ2-2	-	-	TGTGCCAGCAGTCCCCATGAGATCGCGAACACCGGGGAGCTGTTTTTT	CASSPHEIANTGELFF
TRBV7-9	TRBJ2-5	TRBD1	-	TGTACCAGCAGCCGGACAGGAGAGACCCAGTACTTC	CTSSRTGETQYF
TRBV11-2	TRBJ2-7	TRBD1	-	TGTACTAGCAGCCCGGGGCCGGGACAGGCTGCATACGAGCAGTACTTC	CTSSPGPGQAAYEQYF
TRBV4-1	TRBJ2-1	TRBD2	-	TGCGCCAGCAGCCAATATACAAGGGAGGGGTACAATGAGCAGTTCTTC	CASSQYTREGYNEQFF
TRBV11-2	TRBJ2-6	TRBD1	-	TGTGCCAGCAGCTCACCGAGGGGAAGAGGGGGCTCTGGGGCCAACCTCCTGGCTTTC	CASSSPRGRGGSGANLLAF
TRBV6-5	TRBJ2-1	-	many	TGTGCCAGCAGCCCCGGTGGCGGGCGGAATGAGCAGTTCTTC	CASSPGGGRNEQFF
TRBV29-1	TRBJ2-5	-	-	TGTAGCGTCCATACTCAGGGGTACCAAGAGACCCAGTACTTC	CSVHTQGYQETQYF
TRBV6-5	TRBJ2-2	TRBD1	few	TGTGCCAGCAATGGGCAGGGGGCTGCCCGGGAGCTGTTTTTT	CASNGQGAARELFF
TRBV29-1	TRBJ2-1	-	-	TGCAGCGTTCACACTTCTAGGGCCCAACCCCCAAACTACAATGAGCAGTTCTTC	CSVHTSRAQPPNYNEQFF
TRBV7-9	TRBJ1-1	-	-	TGTGCCAGCAGCTTAGTGGGCGAGAACACTGAAGCTTTCTTT	CASSLVGENTEAFF
TRBV20-1	TRBJ2-1	-	-	TGCAGTGCTAGGACAGTTGAGCAGTTCTTC	CSARTVEQFF
TRBV5-6	TRBJ1-2	TRBD1	many	TGTGCCAGCAGCTGGGGACAGGGTAACTATGGCTACACCTTC	CASSWGQGNYGYTF
TRBV6-4	TRBJ1-2	TRBD1	-	TGTGCCAGCAGTGACCTGGGACAGGGTGACTATGGCTACACCTTC	CASSDLGQGDYGYTF
TRBV29-1	TRBJ2-7	-	-	TGCAGCGTTAGGAAAGGAACTGTCTACGAGCAGTACTTC	CSVRKGTVYEQYF
TRBV11-3	TRBJ1-2	-	-	TGTACCAGCAGCTTTAGTGGGGATGTGAGCTACACCTTC	CTSSFSGDVSYTF
TRBV30	TRBJ2-2	-	-	TGTACCTGGAGTGTACGTAATAAGGCGGCCGGGGAGCTGTTTTTT	CTWSVRNKAAGELFF
TRBV29-1	TRBJ2-1	-	many	TGCAGCGTTGAAGATCAGGGCCGTCGCTCCTACAATGAGCAGTTCTTC	CSVEDQGRRSYNEQFF
TRBV7-9	TRBJ2-2	TRBD2	-	TGTACCAGCAGCTCCGGGGGGGTCTACACCGGGGAGCTGTTTTTT	CTSSSGGVYTGELFF
TRBV4-1	TRBJ2-1	-	many	TGCGCCAGCAGCCAACAGGGCTTCGAGCAGTTCTTC	CASSQQGFEQFF
TRBV5-6	TRBJ2-7	-	many	TGTGCCAGCAGCTGGGCGCCGGTGGATGAGGAGAACGAGCAGTACTTC	CASSWAPVDEENEQYF
TRBV5-8	TRBJ1-6	-	many	TGTGCCAGCACCTTATTCGGGACGGATAATTCACCCCTCCACTTT	CASTLFGTDNSPLHF
TRBV11-2	TRBJ2-7	TRBD1	-	TGCGCCAGCAGCCTGGACAGGGATCGCGAGCAGTACTTC	CASSLDRDREQYF
TRBV5-5	TRBJ2-3	-	few	TGTGCCAGCAGTTTGGGGCGACGCCGCACAGATACACAGTATTTT	CASSLGRRRTDTQYF
TRBV6-5	TRBJ1-3	-	many	TGTGCCAGCAGTTACAGCAACTCTGGAAACACCATATATTTT	CASSYSNSGNTIYF
TRBV6-6	TRBJ2-7	-	-	TGTGCCAGCAGCCGGTCGGGCTGGAGTTACCAGCAGTACTTC	CASSRSGWSYQQYF
TRBV12-3/TRBV12-4	TRBJ2-3	-	many	TGTGCCAGCAGTCCCCGTGCAGATACGCAGTATTTT	CASSPRADTQYF
TRBV20-1	TRBJ1-1	-	many	TGCAGTGCTGGCCATGGTAGGGGGTTCGCTGAAGCTTTCTTT	CSAGHGRGFAEAFF
TRBV28	TRBJ1-2	-	-	TGCGCCTGCATAGGAAGGCAGACCTATGGCTACACCTTC	CACIGRQTYGYTF
TRBV29-1	TRBJ2-5	-	-	TGCGGCGGGGCTAGCGCCGAGACCCAGTATTTC	CGGASAETQYF
TRBV5-1	TRBJ1-5	-	few	TGCGCCAGCAGCCCTACAGGGTTTAGCAATCAGCCCCAGCATTTT	CASSPTGFSNQPQHF
TRBV5-5	TRBJ2-2	TRBD1	-	TGTGTCGGCATACAGGGGTTAGGCACCGGGGAGCTGTTTTTT	CVGIQGLGTGELFF
TRBV20-1	TRBJ2-4	TRBD2	-	TGCAGTGCCCCCCCCGGGGGGGCAGGCATTCAGCACTTC	CSAPPGGAGIQHF
TRBV29-1	TRBJ2-7	TRBD2	-	TGCAGAGTTAGAGGGGTCCCGGGGACTAGCTATGAGCAGTACTTC	CRVRGVPGTSYEQYF
TRBV12-3/TRBV12-4	TRBJ1-2	-	-	TGTGCCATCAGTCCCCGAGGAGGGTTGCGTGGCTACACCTTC	CAISPRGGLRGYTF
TRBV11-2	TRBJ2-6	TRBD1	-	TGTGCCAGCATCTCCCCGAGGGGAAGAGGGGGCTCTGGGCCCAACGTCCTGACCTTC	CASISPRGRGGSGPNVLTF
TRBV24-1	TRBJ2-7	-	many	TGTGCCACCAGTGACAGGACGGCTCCCTACGAGCAGTACTTC	CATSDRTAPYEQYF
TRBV12-3/TRBV12-4	TRBJ1-2	-	once	TGTGCCAGCAGCCCCCGAGGAGGGTCGCGTGACTACACCTTC	CASSPRGGSRDYTF
TRBV9	TRBJ2-7	TRBD2	-	TGTACCAGCAGCGTAGTGGCGGGAGTTGACGAGCAGTACTTC	CTSSVVAGVDEQYF
TRBV11-2	TRBJ1-2	-	medium-sized	TGTGCCAGCAGCTTACGGGGCACAGAGGGCTATGGCTACACCTTC	CASSLRGTEGYGYTF
TRBV7-3	TRBJ1-1	-	-	TGTGCCAGCAGCCCTCGACAGAGTGGGGACGGTTCTGAAACTTTCTTT	CASSPRQSGDGSETFF
TRBV6-5	TRBJ2-7	TRBD1	-	TGTGCCAGCAGTTACTCGACGACAGGGGTCTCCTACAAGCAGTACTTC	CASSYSTTGVSYKQYF
TRBV11-2	TRBJ2-3	-	-	TGTGCCAGCAGCTTATCCCCTGATACGCAGTATTTT	CASSLSPDTQYF